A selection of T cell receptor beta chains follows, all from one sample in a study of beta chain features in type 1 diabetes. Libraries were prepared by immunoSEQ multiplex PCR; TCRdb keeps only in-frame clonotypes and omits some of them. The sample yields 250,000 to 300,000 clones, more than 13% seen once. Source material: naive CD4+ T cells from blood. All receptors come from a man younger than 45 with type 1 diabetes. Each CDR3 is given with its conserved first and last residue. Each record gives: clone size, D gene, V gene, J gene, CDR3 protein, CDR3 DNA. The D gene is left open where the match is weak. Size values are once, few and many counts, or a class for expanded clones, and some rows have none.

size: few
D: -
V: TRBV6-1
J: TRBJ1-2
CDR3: CASGLEANYGYTF
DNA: TGTGCCAGCGGGCTCGAAGCTAACTATGGCTACACCTTC

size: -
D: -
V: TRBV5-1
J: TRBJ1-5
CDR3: CASSLVGGATGQPQHF
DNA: TGCGCCAGCAGCTTGGTTGGAGGGGCGACGGGACAGCCCCAGCATTTT

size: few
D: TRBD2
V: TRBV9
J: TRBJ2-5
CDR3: CASSVGGLAIGTQYF
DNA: TGTGCCAGCAGCGTAGGGGGACTAGCCATTGGAACCCAGTACTTC

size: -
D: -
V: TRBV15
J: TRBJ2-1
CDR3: CATSRGILAESYNEQFF
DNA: TGTGCCACCAGCAGAGGAATCTTAGCGGAGTCCTACAATGAGCAGTTCTTC

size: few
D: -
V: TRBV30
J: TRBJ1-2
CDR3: CAWTRIDRNKGYTF
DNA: TGTGCCTGGACCCGAATCGACAGGAATAAGGGCTACACCTTC

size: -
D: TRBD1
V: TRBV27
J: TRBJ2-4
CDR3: CASRRTGGAKNIQYF
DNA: TGTGCCAGCAGACGGACAGGGGGAGCCAAAAACATTCAGTACTTC

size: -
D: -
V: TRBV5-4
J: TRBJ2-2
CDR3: CASSFGGGMGTGELFF
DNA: TGTGCCAGCAGCTTTGGTGGCGGGATGGGCACCGGGGAGCTGTTTTTT

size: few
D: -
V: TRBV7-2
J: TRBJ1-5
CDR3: CASSLAGRANQPQHF
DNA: TGTGCCAGCAGCTTAGCGGGCAGGGCCAATCAGCCCCAGCATTTT

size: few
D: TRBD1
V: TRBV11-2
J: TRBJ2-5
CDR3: CASSIRQGWGETQYF
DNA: TGTGCCAGCAGCATCCGACAGGGATGGGGAGAGACCCAGTACTTC

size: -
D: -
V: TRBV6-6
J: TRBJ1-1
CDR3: CASSYPQSSNTEAFF
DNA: TGTGCCAGCAGTTACCCACAGAGTTCGAACACTGAAGCTTTCTTT

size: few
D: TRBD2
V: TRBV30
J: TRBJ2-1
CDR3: CAWSGGGSEQFF
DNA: TGTGCCTGGAGTGGGGGGGGTTCCGAGCAGTTCTTC

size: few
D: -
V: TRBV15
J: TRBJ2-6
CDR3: CATSRAGSYTAGANVLTF
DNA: TGTGCCACCAGCAGAGCGGGTAGCTACACCGCCGGGGCCAACGTCCTGACTTTC

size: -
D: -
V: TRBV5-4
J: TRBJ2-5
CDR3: CASSLAGVRETQYF
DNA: TGTGCCAGCAGCTTGGCGGGGGTTCGAGAGACCCAGTACTTC

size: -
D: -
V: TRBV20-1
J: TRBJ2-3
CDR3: CSATSDTQYF
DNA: TGCAGTGCTACCTCCGATACGCAGTATTTT

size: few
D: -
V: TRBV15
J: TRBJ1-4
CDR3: CATSSPRRANEKLFF
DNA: TGTGCCACCAGCAGTCCAAGGAGAGCTAATGAAAAACTGTTTTTT

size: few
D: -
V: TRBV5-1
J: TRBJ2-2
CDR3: CASSSPEEGNTGELFF
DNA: TGCGCCAGCAGCTCCCCCGAAGAGGGGAACACCGGGGAGCTGTTTTTT

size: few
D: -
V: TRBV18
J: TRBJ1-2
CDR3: CASSPLSGRGSPANYGYTF
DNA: TGTGCCAGCTCACCACTCTCGGGCAGGGGTAGCCCGGCTAACTATGGCTACACCTTC

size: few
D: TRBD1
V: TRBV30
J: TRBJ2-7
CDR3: CAWSVMGQGGEQYF
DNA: TGTGCCTGGAGTGTAATGGGACAGGGGGGCGAGCAGTACTTC

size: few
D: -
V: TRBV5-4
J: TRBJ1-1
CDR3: CASSDARAGNTEAFF
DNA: TGTGCCAGCAGCGACGCGCGGGCGGGAAACACTGAAGCTTTCTTT

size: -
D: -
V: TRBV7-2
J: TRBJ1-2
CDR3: CASSKQRDNYGYTF
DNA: TGTGCCAGCAGCAAACAGAGAGATAACTATGGCTACACCTTC

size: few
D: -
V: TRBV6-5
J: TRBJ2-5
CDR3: CASSDAPRQETQYF
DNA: TGTGCCAGCAGTGACGCCCCTAGGCAAGAGACCCAGTACTTC

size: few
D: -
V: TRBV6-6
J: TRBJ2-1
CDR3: CASSYEASRTYNEQFF
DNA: TGTGCCAGCAGTTACGAGGCTAGCCGCACCTACAATGAGCAGTTCTTC

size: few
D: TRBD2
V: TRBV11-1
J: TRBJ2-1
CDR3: CASSLYSGSSYNEQFF
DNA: TGTGCCAGCAGCTTATATAGCGGGAGCTCCTACAATGAGCAGTTCTTC

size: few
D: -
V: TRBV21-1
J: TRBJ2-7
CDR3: CASSTGTGAYEQYF
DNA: TGTGCCAGCAGCACTGGGACGGGAGCCTACGAGCAGTACTTC

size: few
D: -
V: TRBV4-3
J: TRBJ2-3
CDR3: CASSQRRVGATDTQYF
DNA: TGCGCCAGCAGCCAAAGGCGAGTAGGGGCCACAGATACGCAGTATTTT

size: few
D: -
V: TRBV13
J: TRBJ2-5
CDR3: CASSLGSWETQYF
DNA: TGTGCCAGCAGCTTAGGGAGTTGGGAGACCCAGTACTTC

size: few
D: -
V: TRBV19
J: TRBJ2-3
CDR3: CASSIGGRADTQYF
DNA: TGTGCCAGTAGTATAGGGGGGCGCGCAGATACGCAGTATTTT

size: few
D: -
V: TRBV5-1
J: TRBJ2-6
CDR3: CATSHSGDGANVLTF
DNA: TGCGCCACCAGCCACTCAGGGGACGGGGCCAACGTCCTGACTTTC

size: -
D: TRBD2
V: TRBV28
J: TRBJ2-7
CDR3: CASSSSGRVSYEQYF
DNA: TGTGCCAGCTCCTCAAGCGGGAGAGTGTCCTACGAGCAGTACTTC

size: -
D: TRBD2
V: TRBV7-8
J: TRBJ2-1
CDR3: CASSLARGLAGGGPYNEQFF
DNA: TGTGCCAGCAGCTTAGCGAGGGGACTAGCGGGAGGCGGACCCTACAATGAGCAGTTCTTC

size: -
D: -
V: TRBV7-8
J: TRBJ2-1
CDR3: CASSLGQALGNEQFF
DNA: TGTGCCAGCAGCTTAGGACAGGCCCTTGGCAATGAGCAGTTCTTC

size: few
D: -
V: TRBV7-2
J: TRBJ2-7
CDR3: CASTQGLLSSYEQYF
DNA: TGTGCCAGCACCCAGGGGCTCCTAAGCTCCTACGAGCAGTACTTC